This TCR beta chain was recovered during a study of blood T cell repertoires in COVID-19. The V and J ends lost 3 bases and 2 bases respectively, with 11 bases between them. Germline-derived CDR1 and CDR2 are MDHEN and SYDVKM. The CDR3 is 14 amino acids. This clone has only a few counts. Original methodology: Amplification with reference gene primers provided the estimates of nucleated cell counts. TCRdb's table, derived via immunoSEQ multiplex PCR, lists solely in-frame clones and lacks some. V and J calls plus clone size are reproduced from that table; the DNA served to infer D and trimming. The sample yields 120,000 to 150,000 clones, 85% to 90% seen once.

The chain combines TRBV28 with TRBJ2-7; possibly TRBD1 for D (5 bases). Sample: peripheral blood. This TCR was recovered from a woman between 45 and 60 years old with active or convalescent COVID-19. The CDR3 here is CASSFSRAAYEQYF. CDR3 coding DNA: TGTGCCAGCAGTTTTTCCAGGGCAGCCTACGAGCAGTACTTC.